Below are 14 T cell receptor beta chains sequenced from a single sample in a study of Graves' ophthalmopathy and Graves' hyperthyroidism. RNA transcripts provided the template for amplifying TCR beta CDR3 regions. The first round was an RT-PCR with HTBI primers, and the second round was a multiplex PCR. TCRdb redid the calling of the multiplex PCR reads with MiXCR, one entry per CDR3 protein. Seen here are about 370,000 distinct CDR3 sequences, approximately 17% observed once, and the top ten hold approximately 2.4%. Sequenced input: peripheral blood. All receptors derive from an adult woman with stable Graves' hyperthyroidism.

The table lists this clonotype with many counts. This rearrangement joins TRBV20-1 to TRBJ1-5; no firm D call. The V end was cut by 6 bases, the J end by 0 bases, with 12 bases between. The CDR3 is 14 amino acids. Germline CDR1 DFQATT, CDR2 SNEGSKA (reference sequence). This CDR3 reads CSARFGYSNQPQHF. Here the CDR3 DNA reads TGCAGTGCCCGATTTGGGTATAGCAATCAGCCCCAGCATTTT.

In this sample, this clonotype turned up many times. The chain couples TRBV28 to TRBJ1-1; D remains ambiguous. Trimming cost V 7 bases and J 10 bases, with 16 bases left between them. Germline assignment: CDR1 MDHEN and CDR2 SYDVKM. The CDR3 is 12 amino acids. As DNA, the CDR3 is TGTGCCAGCACCGGACCGTTTGGGAGAGCTTTCTTT. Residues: CASTGPFGRAFF.

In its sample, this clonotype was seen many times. DNA of the CDR3: TGTGCCAGCAGCTTAGTGGCAGACTCGCTGAGGGCCAACGTCCTGACTTTC. Amino acid sequence: CASSLVADSLRANVLTF. The chain carries TRBV7-2 and TRBJ2-6, with D unclear. The germline V and J ends were trimmed by 1 base and 5 bases, with 15 bases remaining between them. This CDR3 spans 17 amino acids. Germline CDR1 SGHTA, CDR2 FQGNSA. The full variable domain, rest sourced from reference TRBV7-2 and TRBJ2-6, is GAGVSQSPSNKVTEKGKDVELRCDPISGHTALYWYRQSLGQGLEFLIYFQGNSAPDKSGLPSDRFSAERTGGSVSTLTIQRTQQEDSAVYLCASSLVADSLRANVLTFGAGSRLTVL.

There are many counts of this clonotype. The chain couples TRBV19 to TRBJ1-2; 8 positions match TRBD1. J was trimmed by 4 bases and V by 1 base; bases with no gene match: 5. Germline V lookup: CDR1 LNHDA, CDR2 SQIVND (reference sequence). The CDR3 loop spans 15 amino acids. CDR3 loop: CASSIARTGSYGYTF. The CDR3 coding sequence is TGTGCCAGTAGTATAGCCCGGACAGGGAGCTATGGCTACACCTTC.

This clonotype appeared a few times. CDR3 residues: CASSLEGTRNGNTIYF. CDR3 coding DNA: TGCGCCAGCAGCTTGGAAGGGACGAGGAATGGAAACACCATATATTTT. J is TRBJ1-3 and V is TRBV5-1, with D possibly being TRBD1 (5 bases). The CDR3 sequence is 16 residues long. Trimming cost V 0 bases and J 3 bases, with 13 bases left between them. Germline V gene sequence: CDR1 SGHRS, CDR2 YFSETQ.

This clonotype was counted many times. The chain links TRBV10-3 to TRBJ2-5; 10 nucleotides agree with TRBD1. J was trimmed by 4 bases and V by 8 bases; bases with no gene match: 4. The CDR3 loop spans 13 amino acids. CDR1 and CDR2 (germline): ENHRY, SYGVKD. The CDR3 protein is CAIRQGASETQYF. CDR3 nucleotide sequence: TGTGCCATCCGACAGGGGGCTTCAGAGACCCAGTACTTC.

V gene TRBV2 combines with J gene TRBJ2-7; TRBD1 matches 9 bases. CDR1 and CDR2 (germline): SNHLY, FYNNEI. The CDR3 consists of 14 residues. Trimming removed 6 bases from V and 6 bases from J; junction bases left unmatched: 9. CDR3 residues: CASRKGQGAAEQYF. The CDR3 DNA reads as TGTGCCAGCAGGAAGGGACAGGGTGCAGCCGAGCAGTACTTC.

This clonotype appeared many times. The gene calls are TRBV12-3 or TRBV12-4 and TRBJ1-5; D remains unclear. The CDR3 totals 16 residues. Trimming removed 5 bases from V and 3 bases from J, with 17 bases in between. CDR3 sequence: CASSHRILRFNQPQHF. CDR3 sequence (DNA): TGTGCCAGCAGTCATCGGATTTTGAGGTTCAATCAGCCCCAGCATTTT.

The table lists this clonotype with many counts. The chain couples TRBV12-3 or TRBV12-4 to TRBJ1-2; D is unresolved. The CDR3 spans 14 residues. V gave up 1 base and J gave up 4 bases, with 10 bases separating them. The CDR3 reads CASSLGVSSYGYTF. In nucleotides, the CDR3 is TGTGCCAGCAGTTTAGGAGTATCAAGCTATGGCTACACCTTC.

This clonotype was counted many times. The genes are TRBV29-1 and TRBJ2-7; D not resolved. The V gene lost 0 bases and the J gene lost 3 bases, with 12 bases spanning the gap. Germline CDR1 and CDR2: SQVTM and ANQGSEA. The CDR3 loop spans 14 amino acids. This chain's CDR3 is CSVEDPAKDYEQYF. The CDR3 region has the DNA TGCAGCGTTGAAGATCCGGCAAAAGACTACGAGCAGTACTTC.

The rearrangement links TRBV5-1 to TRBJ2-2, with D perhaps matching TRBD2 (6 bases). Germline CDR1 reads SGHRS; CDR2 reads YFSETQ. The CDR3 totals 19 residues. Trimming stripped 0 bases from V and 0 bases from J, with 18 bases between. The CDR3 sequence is CASSLDMSRDSANTGELFF. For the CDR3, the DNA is TGCGCCAGCAGCTTGGATATGTCCCGGGACTCCGCGAACACCGGGGAGCTGTTTTTT.

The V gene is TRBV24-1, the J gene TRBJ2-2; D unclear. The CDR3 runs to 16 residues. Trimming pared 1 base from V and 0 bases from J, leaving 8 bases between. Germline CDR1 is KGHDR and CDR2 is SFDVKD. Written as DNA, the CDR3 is TGTGCCACCAGTGATTTCGGCTCAGCGAACACCGGGGAGCTGTTTTTT. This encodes CATSDFGSANTGELFF.

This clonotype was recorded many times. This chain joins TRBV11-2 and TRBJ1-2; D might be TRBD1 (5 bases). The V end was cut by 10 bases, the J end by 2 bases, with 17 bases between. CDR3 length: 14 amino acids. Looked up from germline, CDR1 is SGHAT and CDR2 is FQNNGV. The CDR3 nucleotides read TGTGCCACCAAGATCCCAGGGCGGAACTATGGCTACACCTTC. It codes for CATKIPGRNYGYTF.

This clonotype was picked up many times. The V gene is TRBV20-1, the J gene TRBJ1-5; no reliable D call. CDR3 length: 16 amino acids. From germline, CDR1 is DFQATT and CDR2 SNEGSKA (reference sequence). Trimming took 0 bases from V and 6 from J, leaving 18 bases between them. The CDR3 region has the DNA TGCAGTGCTAGAGATCTGCGGCTTACTGAGGTTCAGCCCCAGCATTTT. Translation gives CSARDLRLTEVQPQHF.